This is a list of T cell receptor beta chains from one sample in a study of cytomegalovirus exposure and HLA in healthy donors. The repertoire was sequenced with immunoSEQ multiplex PCR; TCRdb's copy has only in-frame clones and lacks some. Of 150,000 to 200,000 clones listed, 81% are singletons. The sample comprised PBMCs. These TCRs come from a woman younger than 30 in good health and CMV-seropositive. Each CDR3 is given with its conserved first and last residue. D genes are given only for firm matches. Only some rows state a clone size, as once, few, many or a class for expanded clones.

CDR3 protein,CDR3 DNA,J gene,V gene,D gene,clone size
CASSLSFPTGSGANVLTF,TGTGCCAGCAGTCTTTCCTTCCCGACGGGATCTGGGGCCAACGTCCTGACTTTC,TRBJ2-6,TRBV27,.,.
CASSEVGGGLETQYF,TGTGCCAGCAGTGAAGTGGGGGGGGGATTGGAGACCCAGTACTTC,TRBJ2-5,TRBV6-1,TRBD2,.
CASSRPGVPITEAFF,TGTGCCAGCAGCCGTCCAGGGGTCCCTATCACTGAAGCTTTCTTT,TRBJ1-1,TRBV7-2,.,.
CASSFFPAGNYGYTF,TGTGCCAGCAGTTTTTTCCCGGCAGGGAACTATGGCTACACCTTC,TRBJ1-2,TRBV27,.,.
CASSFSGAGYEQYF,TGCGCCAGCAGCTTTAGCGGGGCGGGATACGAGCAGTACTTC,TRBJ2-7,TRBV5-1,TRBD2,few
CASSPGHLYQPQHF,TGTGCCAGTAGTCCGGGACATCTTTATCAGCCCCAGCATTTT,TRBJ1-5,TRBV19,.,.
CASSMGGYSNQPQHF,TGTGCCAGTAGTATGGGGGGATATAGCAATCAGCCCCAGCATTTT,TRBJ1-5,TRBV19,.,.
CAWNRQGGRSYNSPLHF,TGTGCCTGGAATCGACAGGGGGGACGCTCCTATAATTCACCCCTCCACTTT,TRBJ1-6,TRBV30,TRBD1,.
CASSLTGLRGDIQYF,TGCGCCAGCAGCTTGACAGGGCTGAGGGGTGACATTCAGTACTTC,TRBJ2-4,TRBV5-1,.,.
CASSQNSYEQYF,TGTGCCAGCAGCCAGAATTCCTACGAGCAGTACTTC,TRBJ2-7,TRBV2,.,once
CASSLGLSMNTEAFF,TGCGCCAGCAGCTTGGGACTGTCGATGAACACTGAAGCTTTCTTT,TRBJ1-1,TRBV5-1,.,.
CASSRRGANSYNEQFF,TGTGCCAGCAGCAGGCGGGGGGCCAACTCCTACAATGAGCAGTTCTTC,TRBJ2-1,TRBV9,TRBD2,.
CASSQGSRGRETQYF,TGTGCCAGCAGCCAAGGCAGCAGAGGGAGGGAGACCCAGTACTTC,TRBJ2-5,TRBV11-1,.,.
CASGRLRTSGTGELFF,TGCGCCAGCGGTCGACTTCGGACTAGCGGGACCGGGGAGCTGTTTTTT,TRBJ2-2,TRBV5-1,TRBD2,.
CASSENPQGGQPQHF,TGTGCCAGCAGTGAAAACCCCCAGGGAGGCCAGCCCCAGCATTTT,TRBJ1-5,TRBV6-1,.,.
CASSFGSRNTEAFF,TGTGCCAGCAGCTTTGGTAGCAGGAACACTGAAGCTTTCTTT,TRBJ1-1,TRBV13,.,.
CASSIASGTDTQYF,TGTGCCAGTAGTATAGCTAGCGGCACAGATACGCAGTATTTT,TRBJ2-3,TRBV19,.,.
CASSRGNSGANVLTF,TGTGCCAGCAGCCGAGGCAACTCTGGGGCCAACGTCCTGACTTTC,TRBJ2-6,TRBV5-6,.,.
CATSRDIFRGNTIYF,TGTGCCACCAGCAGAGATATTTTCCGGGGAAACACCATATATTTT,TRBJ1-3,TRBV15,.,.
CASRRAGTLNTEAFF,TGTGCCAGCAGGAGGGCCGGGACACTGAACACTGAAGCTTTCTTT,TRBJ1-1,TRBV6-5,.,.
CASSEAASGGYEQFF,TGTGCCAGCAGTGAAGCGGCTAGCGGGGGGTATGAGCAGTTCTTC,TRBJ2-1,TRBV6-1,TRBD2,.
CASSEFRDSEETQYF,TGCGCCAGCAGTGAGTTCCGGGACAGTGAAGAGACCCAGTACTTC,TRBJ2-5,TRBV10-1,TRBD1,.
CASRADQGGTQYF,TGTGCCAGCCGGGCGGATCAGGGTGGGACCCAGTACTTC,TRBJ2-5,TRBV6-1,.,.
CTSSLGQRGYGYTF,TGCACCAGCAGCCTGGGACAGAGAGGCTATGGCTACACCTTC,TRBJ1-2,TRBV1,.,once
CASSFLLAQGYEQFF,TGTGCCAGCAGCTTTCTGCTAGCGCAAGGGTATGAGCAGTTCTTC,TRBJ2-1,TRBV7-2,.,once
CAWSVGLASLEQYF,TGTGCCTGGAGTGTTGGCCTAGCCTCCCTCGAGCAGTACTTC,TRBJ2-7,TRBV30,.,.
CASSLTYRGPEAFF,TGTGCCAGCAGCCTTACATACAGGGGCCCTGAAGCTTTCTTT,TRBJ1-1,TRBV7-9,TRBD1,.
CASSLGAGGPDTQYF,TGTGCCAGCAGCTTAGGGGCAGGGGGTCCAGATACGCAGTATTTT,TRBJ2-3,TRBV13,TRBD1,.
CASSRQVSGQPQHF,TGTGCCAGCAGCCGACAGGTGTCCGGTCAGCCCCAGCATTTT,TRBJ1-5,TRBV28,.,.
CASRLPGRDTGELFF,TGTGCCAGCAGGTTGCCAGGGAGGGACACCGGGGAGCTGTTTTTT,TRBJ2-2,TRBV6-5,TRBD2,.
CASSPRLAGVQETQYF,TGTGCCAGCAGCCCCCGACTAGCGGGGGTCCAAGAGACCCAGTACTTC,TRBJ2-5,TRBV5-4,TRBD2,.